The 2 T cell receptor beta chains given below trace back to one sample, sequenced in a study of cytomegalovirus exposure and HLA in healthy donors. Amplification used 60 Vbeta primers and 13 Jbeta primers. Sequencing was performed with immunoSEQ multiplex PCR; in TCRdb, only in-frame clones are kept and a portion is missing. The sample totals under 150,000 clones; its top ten clones hold about 2.1%. Input material: PBMCs. These receptors all stem from an older woman in good health and CMV-seronegative.

The chain has TRBV28 and TRBJ2-7; TRBD2 aligns across 11 bases. In germline, CDR1 is MDHEN, CDR2 SYDVKM. The V and J ends lost 5 bases and 0 bases, in that order; junction bases with no gene match: 0. The CDR3 runs to 14 residues. CDR3 bases: TGTGCCAGCAGTGGGACTAGCGGCTCCTACGAGCAGTACTTC. Amino acids: CASSGTSGSYEQYF.

The chain has TRBV25-1 and TRBJ2-1, with D hard to call. The germline CDR1 and CDR2 sequences are MGHDK and SYGVNS. V lost 7 bases, J lost 5 bases, and 6 bases lay in between. CDR3 size: 11 residues. CDR3 protein: CASNRDNEQFF. CDR3 in DNA: TGTGCCAGCAATCGGGACAATGAGCAGTTCTTC.